This T cell receptor (beta chain) originates from a study of blood T cells in healthy people across ages. A sample-barcoded 5' primer and a J-beta primer mix were used in a second PCR of roughly 7 to 12 cycles. One entry per CDR3 protein, called by TCRdb with MiXCR from the 5' RACE reads. The table shows some 1.8 million distinct CDR3 sequences, with 30% to 40% occurring only once. This clonotype occurred a few times. This CDR3 is built from 13 residues. The J segment lost 8 bases and the V segment lost 8 bases, leaving 10 bases of the junction unmatched. From germline, CDR1 is SGHTA and CDR2 FQGNSA. Material: blood. This rearrangement joins TRBV7-2 to TRBJ1-2; 8 nucleotides agree with TRBD1. The receptor's source is a human donor in good health. In nucleotides, the CDR3 is TGTGCCAGCGCCATGGACAGGGTGGGCGGCTACACCTTC. Its protein is CASAMDRVGGYTF.